These 3 T cell receptor beta chains share one sample of origin, sequenced in a study of T cell repertoires in aging, cancer and after chemotherapy. The template was genomic DNA from peripheral blood, not RNA. A mixed TRB-A/B primer pool amplified rearranged TRB by multiplex touch-down PCR. TCRdb passed the multiplex PCR reads through MiXCR, listing each CDR3 protein once. In the table there are about 19,000 distinct CDR3 sequences, 30% to 45% of which are singletons. Sample: blood. These receptors all stem from a human donor with a solid tumor.

This clonotype has more than one count but fewer than ten. The chain has TRBV5-3 and TRBJ2-3, with D perhaps assigned TRBD1 or TRBD2 (6 bases each). TRBV5-3 is labeled an ORF, and its function is uncertain. The length of the CDR3 is 16 residues. Between the trimmed V and J ends, which lost 1 base and 3 bases, there was a span of 15 bases. As DNA, the CDR3 is TGTGCCAGAAGCTTGTGTCCGCGGAGGGGGACAGATACGCAGTATTTT. It codes for CARSLCPRRGTDTQYF.

This clonotype occurred a few times. V and J are TRBV6-6 and TRBJ2-5; tentative D call: TRBD2 (5 bases). The CDR3 has 16 residues. The germline V and J ends were trimmed by 3 bases and 3 bases, with 17 bases remaining between them. Looked up from germline, CDR1 is MNHNY and CDR2 is SVGAGI (reference sequence). CDR3 DNA sequence: TGTGCCAGCAGTTATGGGGTGGGCAGCGGCGAAGAGACCCAGTACTTC. It yields the protein CASSYGVGSGEETQYF.

This chain links TRBV7-2 with TRBJ2-7; 7 nucleotides line up with TRBD1. The trim removed 4 bases at V and 3 bases at J, leaving 9 bases unmatched. The CDR3 sequence is 15 residues long. The V gene's germline CDR1 is SGHTA and CDR2 FQGNSA. In nucleotides, the CDR3 is TGTGCCAGCAGCTCACTAGGACAGGTGAGCTACGAGCAGTACTTC. Translating gives CASSSLGQVSYEQYF.